These 20 T cell receptor beta chains originate from one sample sequenced in a study of blood T cell repertoires in COVID-19. Generated by immunoSEQ multiplex PCR, the TCRdb table keeps only in-frame clones and is missing some. Among roughly 150,000 clones, around nine tenths were seen once, and the ten largest hold just over 2.5%. Sequenced material: peripheral blood. The receptors here all came from an elderly woman with COVID-19, enrolled during active disease.

The rearrangement joins TRBV4-2 to TRBJ2-1; tentative D call: TRBD1 (5 bases). Looked up from germline, CDR1 is LGHNA and CDR2 is YNFKEQ. The CDR3 sequence is 14 residues long. V was cut by 3 bases and J by 4 bases, with 10 bases left in between. DNA of the CDR3: TGTGCCAGCAGCCAGGGTGACAGTTACAATGAGCAGTTCTTC. Its protein is CASSQGDSYNEQFF.

The chain is built from TRBV19 and TRBJ2-1; 13 bases map to TRBD2. With 6 bases clipped from V and 4 bases from J, the junction kept 9 bases outside the gene matches. The CDR3 sequence is 17 residues long. CDR1 and CDR2 from the germline V gene are LNHDA and SQIVND (reference sequence). The CDR3 DNA reads TGTGCCAGTAGCCGAGGACTAGCGGGAGTAGGGTACAATGAGCAGTTCTTC. It encodes CASSRGLAGVGYNEQFF.

The chain employs TRBV19 and TRBJ2-1, with 8 bases identical to TRBD1. V trimming: 4 bases; J trimming: 6 bases; junction bases outside the gene matches: 8. The CDR3 covers 15 residues. Germline CDR1 reads LNHDA; CDR2 reads SQIVND (reference sequence). This CDR3 is CASSTTGEARNEQFF. In nucleotides, the CDR3 is TGTGCCAGTAGTACGACAGGGGAAGCGCGCAATGAGCAGTTCTTC.

The chain recombines TRBV6-1 with TRBJ1-1, with D perhaps matching TRBD1 (6 bases). CDR3 size: 15 residues. CDR1 and CDR2 (germline): MNHNS, SASEGT. Trimming removed 6 bases from V and 1 base from J, with 15 bases in between. In DNA form, the CDR3 reads TGTGCCAGCAGACCCACCGGGACATCGAACACTGAAGCTTTCTTT. Translated, it gives CASRPTGTSNTEAFF.

This chain connects TRBV2 to TRBJ1-2; 8 positions match TRBD1. The CDR3 spans 14 residues. Germline V CDR1 and CDR2: SNHLY, FYNNEI. V trimming: 6 bases; J trimming: 2 bases; junction bases outside the gene matches: 5. This CDR3 is CASSARTGNYGYTF. The CDR3 nucleotides are TGTGCCAGCAGCGCCAGGACAGGGAACTATGGCTACACCTTC.

The rearrangement links TRBV25-1 to TRBJ1-2; D is undetermined. The CDR3 loop spans 12 amino acids. The germline V gene encodes CDR1 MGHDK and CDR2 SYGVNS. The V and J ends lost 1 base and 8 bases respectively, with 8 bases between them. The CDR3 nucleotides are TGTGCCAGCAGTGAATCATCTCGGGGCTACACCTTC. This encodes CASSESSRGYTF.

The chain carries TRBV2 and TRBJ1-1; TRBD1 aligns across 7 bases. V gave up 5 bases and J gave up 7 bases; unmatched junction bases: 10. This CDR3 is 14 amino acids long. Germline values: CDR1 SNHLY, CDR2 FYNNEI. CDR3 DNA: TGTGCCAGCAGTTACCTGACAGGGTCTGATGAAGCTTTCTTT. It is translated as CASSYLTGSDEAFF.

V usage is TRBV4-1 and J usage is TRBJ1-6, with a weak D call TRBD1 (6 bases). Deletions cut 2 bases from V and 8 bases from J, with 16 bases between. Germline CDR1 and CDR2: MGHRA and YSYEKL. CDR3 length equals 16 residues. The CDR3 loop reads CASSQTPRQDDSPLHF. The CDR3 DNA reads as TGCGCCAGCAGCCAAACCCCCCGACAGGACGATTCACCCCTCCACTTT.

The chain combines TRBV28 with TRBJ2-7, with 13 positions matching TRBD2. The junction had 10 bases not matched to a gene; V was cut back by 4 bases and J by 4 bases. CDR3 size: 17 residues. The germline CDR1 and CDR2 sequences are MDHEN and SYDVKM. The CDR3 sequence: CASSWTSGSSQSYEQYF. The CDR3 nucleotides are TGTGCCAGCAGTTGGACTAGCGGGAGTTCCCAATCTTACGAGCAGTACTTC.

This clone came up once. The V gene is TRBV5-1, the J gene TRBJ2-3; 8 bases match TRBD1. J was trimmed by 6 bases and V by 4 bases; bases with no gene match: 10. Germline loops: CDR1 SGHRS, CDR2 YFSETQ. This CDR3 has 15 amino acids. This chain's CDR3 is CASSPGTGWEDTQYF. The CDR3 DNA is TGCGCCAGCAGCCCCGGGACAGGTTGGGAGGATACGCAGTATTTT.

The chain links TRBV4-3 to TRBJ2-1, with D possibly being TRBD2 (6 bases). V lost 0 bases and J lost 5, with 11 bases in between. The CDR3 has 15 residues. Looked up from germline, CDR1 is LGHNA and CDR2 is YSLEER. The CDR3 DNA reads TGCGCCAGCAGCCAAGAGGCGAGACTAGACAATGAGCAGTTCTTC. It encodes CASSQEARLDNEQFF.

The V call is TRBV18, the J call TRBJ2-1; possibly TRBD2 for D (6 bases). The germline gives CDR1 KGHSH, CDR2 LQKENI. Trimming took off 1 base at V and 6 bases at J, with 7 bases between the two ends. The CDR3 is 13 amino acids. This CDR3 is CASSPRLGNEQFF. The CDR3 region has the DNA TGTGCCAGCTCACCACGACTAGGCAATGAGCAGTTCTTC.

This rearrangement joins TRBV9 to TRBJ2-1; 9 bases match TRBD2. V lost 3 bases and J lost 5; bases outside the gene matches: 6. Germline V gene sequence: CDR1 SGDLS, CDR2 YYNGEE. The CDR3 extends over 15 amino acids. CDR3 bases: TGTGCCAGCAGCGCCCGACTAGCGGATAACAATGAGCAGTTCTTC. This translates into CASSARLADNNEQFF.

This chain links TRBV2 with TRBJ2-7; tentatively, D is TRBD1 (5 bases). There are 15 residues in the CDR3. Between the trimmed V and J ends, which lost 1 base and 5 bases, there was a span of 15 bases. Germline assignment: CDR1 SNHLY and CDR2 FYNNEI. CDR3 sequence reads: CASSEVRATLHEQYF. The CDR3 DNA sequence: TGTGCCAGCAGTGAAGTCAGGGCTACTCTCCACGAGCAGTACTTC.

The chain is built from TRBV5-1 and TRBJ1-6, with D unclear. The CDR3 sequence is 15 residues long. Germline CDR1 reads SGHRS; CDR2 reads YFSETQ. V was shortened by 0 bases and J by 7 bases, with 11 bases between the two germline ends. The CDR3 nucleotides read TGCGCCAGCAGCTTGGGCGACGGGTTAAATTCACCCCTCCACTTT. Residues: CASSLGDGLNSPLHF.

The J gene is TRBJ2-3, the V gene TRBV5-5, with a possible D match to TRBD2 (5 bases). From germline, CDR1 is SGHKS and CDR2 YYEKEE (reference sequence). This CDR3 is built from 14 residues. V lost 5 bases and J lost 4, with 14 bases in between. Here the CDR3 reads CASSQAQEADTQYF. The CDR3 bases are TGTGCCAGCAGTCAGGCGCAGGAGGCAGATACGCAGTATTTT.

The chain carries TRBV6-2 or TRBV6-3 and TRBJ2-1; 7 nucleotides line up with TRBD2. Looked up from germline, CDR1 is MNHEY and CDR2 is SVGEGT. This CDR3 is 16 amino acids long. With V trimmed by 7 bases and J by 0 bases, 9 bases remained unmatched. CDR3 in DNA: TGTGCCAGCACCCCCCGGCGGGGGAGCTCCTACAATGAGCAGTTCTTC. Encoded protein: CASTPRRGSSYNEQFF.

This clone was recorded only once. The rearrangement uses TRBV7-2 and TRBJ1-5, with D possibly being TRBD1 (6 bases). CDR1 SGHTA and CDR2 FQGNSA come from the germline V gene. The CDR3 contains 14 residues. Between the trimmed V and J ends, which lost 5 bases and 1 base, there was a span of 9 bases. The CDR3 DNA is TGTGCCAGCAGCGGACAGACGAGCAATCAGCCCCAGCATTTT. Amino acids: CASSGQTSNQPQHF.

There are a few counts of this clone. This sequence joins TRBV11-2 and TRBJ1-5, with TRBD1 matching over 7 bases. Unmatched junction bases numbered 8, after V lost 2 bases and J lost 1 base. Germline V gene sequence: CDR1 SGHAT, CDR2 FQNNGV. The CDR3 has 17 residues. The DNA for the CDR3 is TGTGCCAGCAGCTTAAAAGACAGGGATGTGAGCAATCAGCCCCAGCATTTT. Amino acids: CASSLKDRDVSNQPQHF.

The V call is TRBV11-3, the J call TRBJ2-1; D is ambiguous. The germline gives CDR1 SGHNT, CDR2 YENEEA. Deletions cut 5 bases from V and 5 bases from J, with 7 bases between. This CDR3 has 12 residues. The CDR3 DNA reads as TGTGCCAGCAGCCGCACAGACAATGAGCAGTTCTTC. Its translation is CASSRTDNEQFF. Full variable domain (outside the CDR3, taken from reference TRBV11-3 and TRBJ2-1): EAGVVQSPRYKIIEKKQPVAFWCNPISGHNTLYWYLQNLGQGPELLIRYENEEAVDDSQLPKDRFSAERLKGVDSTLKIQPAELGDSAVYLCASSRTDNEQFFGPGTRLTVL.